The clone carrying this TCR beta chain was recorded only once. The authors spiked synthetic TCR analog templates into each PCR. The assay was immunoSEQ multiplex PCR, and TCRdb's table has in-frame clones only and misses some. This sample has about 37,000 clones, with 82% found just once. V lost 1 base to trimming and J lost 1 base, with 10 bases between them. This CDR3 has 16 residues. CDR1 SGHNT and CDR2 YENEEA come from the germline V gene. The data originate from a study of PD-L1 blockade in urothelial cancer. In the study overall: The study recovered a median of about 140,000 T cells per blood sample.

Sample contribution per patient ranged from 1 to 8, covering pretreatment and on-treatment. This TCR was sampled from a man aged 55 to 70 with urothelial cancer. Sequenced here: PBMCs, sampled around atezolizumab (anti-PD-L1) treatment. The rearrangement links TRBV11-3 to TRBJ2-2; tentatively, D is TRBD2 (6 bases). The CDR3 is CASSLGGARNTGELFF. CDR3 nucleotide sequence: TGTGCCAGCAGCTTAGGCGGGGCTAGGAACACCGGGGAGCTGTTTTTT.